The T cell receptor beta chain described here comes from a study of cytomegalovirus exposure and HLA in healthy donors. Study-wide results and limits: In a later analysis, CMV-associated beta chains were mostly HLA-associated, it appeared.

It was with 60 Vbeta and 13 Jbeta primers that the PCR ran. The table came from immunoSEQ multiplex PCR; TCRdb's copy has only in-frame clones and leaves some out. The table shows some 93,000 clones, with about 79% occurring only once. The CDR3 sequence is 12 residues long. Trimming took off 8 bases at V and 8 bases at J, with 15 bases between the two ends. Germline V gene data show CDR1 as MDHEN and CDR2 as SYDVKM. Notes on this clone: Its antigen remains unknown.

The receptor comes from a man aged 50 to 59 in good health and CMV-seronegative. The chain couples TRBV28 to TRBJ1-2; D is uncertain. The sequenced sample consisted of PBMCs. The CDR3 here is CASRTEGMGYTF. For the CDR3, the DNA is TGTGCCAGCCGGACCGAGGGTATGGGCTACACCTTC.